Detailed here is one T cell receptor (beta chain). The target of this receptor is not known. It has no much larger one-base neighbor in the sample; base qualities were not kept. The data stem from a study of T cell responses to AZD1222 COVID-19 vaccine (dated by TCRdb to the early 2020s). A note on the overall study: A total of 230 to 250 trial participants underwent TCR sequencing, of whom nearly 210 received two doses of AZD1222 and about 25 received two doses of the MenACWY control vaccine. Trial participants were enrolled by age into 18-55, 56-69 and 70-plus year subgroups, with roughly 160, 29 and 62 TCR-sequenced participants respectively.

Overall results and qualifications from the work: Because no day 14 peak-response samples were available, the repertoires could be characterized only after the peak T cell response. In the small 56-69-year group, the increase in depth fell short of significance, most likely because of low power. Participants were mostly white British and included more females than males, and it was suggested by the authors that clonal diversity may have been underestimated. A significant rise in spike-specific TCR breadth and depth was observed after two AZD1222 doses relative to day 0 and relative to MenACWY recipients. Epitopes outside the regions mutated in the B.1.351 and B.1.1.7 variants were reportedly recognized by nearly half of the unique spike-specific TCRs. The whole spike protein was spanned by vaccine-associated CD4 TCRs, and dominant responses were seen in regions 160-218 and 743-854. Conclusions about previously exposed vaccinees are limited, since just five or six AZD1222 recipients were seropositive for SARS-CoV-2 at baseline.

Reading the germline V gene (reference sequence) gives CDR1 LGHDT and CDR2 YNNKEL. The CDR3 sequence holds 15 residues, the cysteine and phenylalanine included. Here the CDR3 DNA is all that survives: 45 bases in frame from base 1. V is shortened by 4 bases, J by 2 bases, and the region joining them spans 14 bases. The CDR3 regions of human TCRbeta chains were analyzed by immunosequencing. Turning to the authors' computational methods: TCRs in the repertoires were matched against a reference library of SARS-CoV-2-specific TCRs that had been generated with the MIRA antigen-specificity platform. Breadth was defined as the fraction of unique TCRs that were SARS-CoV-2-associated, and depth was defined as the fraction of total T cells that were SARS-CoV-2-associated. Each spike-specific TCR was assigned to its reactive spike region and to a CD4 or CD8 class using the MIRA data. Log10-transformed breadth and depth values were compared by one-way ANOVA with Sidak's multiple comparisons tests. Held by TCRdb, this immuneACCESS table contains in-frame sequences only and omits some clones. Under half of the omission traces to an unresolved V gene where checked; the cause of the rest is unknown. For V, J and clone size, that table is used; D and trimming come from the DNA. The sample table shows 130,000 to 150,000 clones, and nearly 90% are seen once. The top ten constitute 5% to 5.5% of the sample.

What the time point label conveys for this sample: about 28 days (+/-7) after the second vaccine dose. The treatment or condition label for this specimen denotes: meningococcal conjugate vaccine given as trial control. The vaccinee samples were drawn from two UK trials, COV001 and COV002, one of which was a single-blind randomized controlled phase 2/3 trial testing AZD1222 (ChAdOx1 nCoV-19) in healthy adults. For TCRbeta chain sequencing, PBMC samples from trial participants were taken at day 0 and at day 28 after the second dose. The chain is encoded by TRBV3-1 (or the pseudogene TRBV3-2) joined to TRBJ2-5; perhaps TRBD1 is the D gene, with 6 bases matching. This TCR came from an adult who received the MenACWY meningococcal vaccine as a control. Sequenced material: peripheral blood, taken 28 days after the second dose of the MenACWY control vaccine. This receptor carries the CDR3 CASSPPYRDQETQYF. Here is the DNA: TGTGCCAGCAGCCCACCATACAGGGATCAAGAGACCCAGTACTTC.